Listed below are T cell receptor beta chains from one sample, sequenced in a study of cytomegalovirus exposure and HLA in healthy donors. Measured with immunoSEQ multiplex PCR; TCRdb has only the in-frame clones, and not every one. The repertoire holds over 150,000 clones, with roughly 85% as singletons. The sequencing sample was made of PBMCs. The receptor source for this set is a woman in her thirties in good health and CMV-seronegative. Each CDR3 is given without its conserved first and last residue. A D gene is named only where the DNA matches it firmly.

v_call | cdr3_length | d_call | cdr3_aa
TRBV11-3 | 12 | TRBD1 | ASSLEDRDHEQY
TRBV14 | 14 | . | ASSQEARGRGYEQY
TRBV6-6 | 12 | . | ASSYRGNTGELF
TRBV7-2 | 11 | TRBD1 | ASSQDRGTEAF
TRBV5-1 | 14 | TRBD2 | ASSLGGLAGVNEQY
TRBV28 | 14 | TRBD1 | ASSFPAYRGDYGYT
TRBV5-4 | 15 | TRBD2 | ASSPFRAGGPTDTQY
TRBV7-9 | 13 | . | ASSFGAGEGGEQF
TRBV6-4 | 14 | TRBD1 | ASSAPGQGEAQPQH
TRBV19 | 12 | . | ASSMTTPRETQY
TRBV12-5 | 14 | TRBD1 | ASGLSPDRGTETQY
TRBV6-1 | 8 | . | ASSVGKLF
TRBV12-5 | 11 | . | ASGLAGTGELF
TRBV30 | 10 | . | AWKTGPYEQY
TRBV7-9 | 14 | TRBD1 | ASSSSTGTGNTEAF
TRBV5-6 | 15 | TRBD1 | ASSSFFRQGDTGELF
TRBV4-1 | 15 | TRBD2 | ASSQEGLAGGPETQY
TRBV19 | 15 | TRBD1 | ASLGGQGAFRDTEAF
TRBV11-3 | 11 | . | ASSPRQFSEQY
TRBV18 | 14 | TRBD1 | ASSPPRDRANYGYT
TRBV5-3 | 15 | . | ARSLDPRGCWQETQY
TRBV15 | 13 | . | ATSRDLGPGNEQF
TRBV4-1 | 16 | TRBD2 | ASSQEGMGLAGFNEQF
TRBV7-8 | 12 | . | ASSSGVGYQPQH
TRBV5-4 | 13 | . | ASSLAGGSGNTIY
TRBV13 | 13 | TRBD1 | ASSPLGTGWNEQF
TRBV4-3 | 12 | . | ASSRSGWENIQY
TRBV30 | 12 | . | AWSWSSLNTEAF
TRBV29-1 | 11 | TRBD1 | SARTGGAFEQY
TRBV2 | 14 | . | ASLVVEGIYNSPLH
TRBV5-1 | 13 | TRBD2 | ASSLPSGRSNEQF